What follows is one T cell receptor (beta chain) and its context. MiXCR, applied by TCRdb to the PCR reads, yields one record per CDR3 protein. The repertoire holds fewer than 20,000 distinct CDR3 sequences, with less than 50% as singletons. This entry is derived from a study of tumor-infiltrating lymphocytes in oesophageal squamous cell carcinoma. CDR1 MNHGY and CDR2 SAAAGT come from the germline V gene. The V and J ends lost 6 bases and 1 base, in that order; junction bases with no gene match: 4. The CDR3 sequence is 14 residues long. The TCR sequence derives from a male donor with esophageal squamous cell carcinoma. The V and J genes are TRBV6-8 and TRBJ2-3; 7 bases line up with TRBD1. Sequenced sample: esophageal tumor tissue. CDR3: CASSHGTGTDTQYF. CDR3 coding DNA: TGTGCCAGCAGCCACGGGACAGGCACAGATACGCAGTATTTT.